This T cell receptor beta chain came from a study of blood T cells in healthy people across ages. Looked up from germline, CDR1 is DFQATT and CDR2 is SNEGSKA (reference sequence). The ends were cut back, 0 bases at V and 6 bases at J, with 15 bases in the middle. The CDR3 has 15 amino acids. The authors ran a second PCR of roughly 6 to 12 cycles using a sample-barcoded 5' primer and a J-beta primer mix. TCRdb re-derived calls from the 5' RACE reads in MiXCR, one entry per CDR3 protein. The sample has 800,000 to 950,000 distinct CDR3 sequences, roughly 52% seen once. The receptor was isolated from a man aged 30 to 39 in good health. The rearrangement links TRBV20-1 to TRBJ1-5, with D perhaps TRBD1 (5 bases). Sequencing used blood. The CDR3 loop reads CSARDLDKSSQPQHF. CDR3 in DNA: TGCAGTGCTAGAGATCTGGACAAATCGAGTCAGCCCCAGCATTTT.